This TCR beta chain was retrieved from a study of vaccination and CD4 T cells after COVID-19. Study background: The post-COVID samples were taken a median about 100 days after diagnosis, anywhere from 35 to 161. Findings of the study overall: The rise in median SARS-CoV-2-reactive clonotypes, from about 20 to 38, was not significant.

Cultured CD4+ T cell DNA underwent sequencing with the Oncomine TCR Beta short-read assay. TCRdb analysed the PCR reads with MiXCR anew, one entry per CDR3 protein. This table has 18,000 or so distinct CDR3 sequences, approximately 45% appearing once. Treatment indicated: roughly nine-day PBMC culture with coronavirus spike peptide pools or control peptides (ViraFEST assay). About this clonotype: Its antigen is not identified.

This CDR3 has 14 amino acids. Germline V CDR1 and CDR2: SGHTA, FQGNSA. V gave up 5 bases and J gave up 5 bases, with 16 bases separating them. The chain employs TRBV7-2 and TRBJ2-7; a possible D gene is TRBD1 (6 bases). The TCR originated in a human donor who had recovered from COVID-19. The sample was CD4+ T cells from blood, cultured in vitro, taken before SARS-CoV-2 vaccination. The chain's CDR3 is CASSPEQGIHEQYF. CDR3 DNA: TGTGCCAGCAGCCCGGAGCAGGGGATCCACGAGCAGTACTTC.